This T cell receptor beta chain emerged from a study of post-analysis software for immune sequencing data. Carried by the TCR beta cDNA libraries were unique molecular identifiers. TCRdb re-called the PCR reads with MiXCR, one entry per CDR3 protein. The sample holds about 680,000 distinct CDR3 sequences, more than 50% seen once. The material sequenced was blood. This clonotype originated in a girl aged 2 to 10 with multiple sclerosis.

This chain's CDR3 is CASSLSGAGERDNEQFF. The CDR3 DNA reads TGTGCCAGCAGCCTAAGCGGGGCGGGAGAACGGGACAATGAGCAGTTCTTC. The chain uses TRBV7-3 and TRBJ2-1; 7 nucleotides align to TRBD2. Germline loops: CDR1 SGHTA, CDR2 FQGTGA. This CDR3 is 17 amino acids long. After removal of 5 bases from V and 5 bases from J, the junction contained 15 bases not matched to a gene.